This TCR beta chain was recovered during a study of blood T cell repertoires in COVID-19. Looking at the study overall: PBMCs, B-cell-depleted T cells, or T cells were the source of the cDNA or gDNA that made up the material.

Donors were grouped by their self-reported clinical history. All recovered Cohort 3 donors got two negative PCRs, got clearance, or saw symptom resolution. Sequencing was performed with immunoSEQ multiplex PCR; in TCRdb, only in-frame clones are kept and a portion is missing. The data show 300,000 to 350,000 clones, with roughly 89% seen just once and about 9.4% held by the top ten. The trim removed 5 bases at V and 1 base at J, leaving 9 bases unmatched. The CDR3 spans 16 residues. Germline-derived CDR1 and CDR2 are LNHDA and SQIVND (reference sequence). The J gene is TRBJ1-1, the V gene TRBV19; 8 bases are a match to TRBD1. The receptor comes from a woman in her twenties or thirties who had recovered from COVID-19. Material for sequencing was PBMCs or T cells enriched from blood (not recorded which). CDR3 residues: CASSFRTGTTNTEAFF. The DNA for the CDR3 is TGTGCCAGTAGTTTCAGGACAGGGACCACGAACACTGAAGCTTTCTTT. The complete variable domain, with remaining parts taken from reference TRBV19 and TRBJ1-1, reads DGGITQSPKYLFRKEGQNVTLSCEQNLNHDAMYWYRQDPGQGLRLIYYSQIVNDFQKGDIAEGYSVSREKKESFPLTVTSAQKNPTAFYLCASSFRTGTTNTEAFFGQGTRLTVV.